This TCR beta chain came from a study of cytomegalovirus exposure and HLA in healthy donors. A note on this clone: Its specificity is not known.

Findings and caveats of the study: Rarity held for most TCR sequences, but there were some public TCRs that occurred in many donors. Reported performance of the classifier showed diagnosis of cytomegalovirus status with high specificity and sensitivity. Investigators reported around 150 TCR beta chains as tied to cytomegalovirus.

The CDR3 has 12 residues. Unmatched junction bases numbered 4, after V lost 6 bases and J lost 8 bases. Per the germline V gene, CDR1 is SNHLY and CDR2 is FYNNEI. Repertoires were generated with immunoSEQ multiplex PCR, while TCRdb's copy carries only in-frame clones and drops some. The sample consists of some 120,000 clones, 85% to 95% of them appearing once. The donors formed part of the approximately 120-subject validation cohort, distinct from the roughly 640-subject first cohort. The sample taken for sequencing was PBMCs. This chain uses TRBV2 with TRBJ2-1, with 7 bases that match TRBD2. This TCR was recovered from a woman between 18 and 29 years old in good health and CMV-seronegative. The CDR3 spells CASRIAGDEQFF. The CDR3 DNA reads TGTGCCAGCAGAATAGCGGGTGATGAGCAGTTCTTC.